Listed here is a single T cell receptor (beta chain). This record comes from a study of OX40 agonist ivuxolimab in advanced cancers. Study-wide context: The study treated patients with ivuxolimab, an agonistic anti-OX40 (CD134) antibody. Hepatocellular carcinoma, melanoma, renal cell or head and neck cancer occurred in dose-escalation patients. Patients were about 83% male with ages about 23 to 79, mean around 58. Earlier anti-PD-1, anti-PD-L1 or anti-CTLA-4 therapy was permitted; about 38% had received some.

V was pared by 6 bases and J by 3 bases, with 24 bases between. The CDR3 consists of 17 residues. CDR1 and CDR2 from the germline V gene are SNHLY and FYNNEI. Here immunoSEQ multiplex PCR was the method, and the copy in TCRdb shows in-frame clones only, minus some. The sample yields some 66,000 clones, roughly four fifths seen once. V gene TRBV2 combines with J gene TRBJ2-7; a possible D gene is TRBD2 (5 bases). The receptor was isolated from an adult with an advanced solid tumor such as melanoma, head and neck, liver or kidney cancer. The sequencing here drew on CD4+ or CD8+ T cells sorted from blood, taken in a trial of the OX40 agonist ivuxolimab. CDR3 sequence (DNA): TGTGCCAGCAGGACCCGACTAAATGGGGTAAACTACTACGAGCAGTACTTC. Translated, it gives CASRTRLNGVNYYEQYF.